These T cell receptor beta chains were read from a single sample in a study of OX40 agonist ivuxolimab in advanced cancers. Generated by immunoSEQ multiplex PCR, the TCRdb table keeps only in-frame clones and is missing some. The sample includes 50,000 to 65,000 clones, approximately 90% of them seen just once. Sequenced here: CD4+ or CD8+ T cells sorted from blood, sampled in a trial of the OX40 agonist ivuxolimab. The origin of the receptors is an adult with an advanced solid tumor such as melanoma, head and neck, liver or kidney cancer. Both conserved end residues are part of each CDR3. A D gene is named only where the DNA matches it firmly. Part of the rows lack a size; the others show once, few, many or a class for expanded clones.

j_gene: TRBJ1-3; abundance: .; v_gene: TRBV6-1; d_gene: .; CDR3nt: TGTGCCAGCAGTGAATTCAGCTACTCTGGAAACACCATATATTTT; CDR3aa: CASSEFSYSGNTIYF
j_gene: TRBJ2-1; abundance: .; v_gene: TRBV7-2; d_gene: TRBD1; CDR3nt: TGTGCCAGCACCTTTTTGGGACAGGGGGCTCGGGATGAGCAGTTCTTC; CDR3aa: CASTFLGQGARDEQFF
j_gene: TRBJ1-5; abundance: .; v_gene: TRBV6-6; d_gene: TRBD1; CDR3nt: TGTGCCGAAACAGGGGGCAGGAATCAGCCCCAGCATTTT; CDR3aa: CAETGGRNQPQHF
j_gene: TRBJ1-5; abundance: .; v_gene: TRBV19; d_gene: TRBD1; CDR3nt: TGTGCCAGTGGGGGTATTTTAGGGGGCCTTCACCCCAATCAGCCCCAGCATTTT; CDR3aa: CASGGILGGLHPNQPQHF
j_gene: TRBJ2-1; abundance: .; v_gene: TRBV7-6; d_gene: .; CDR3nt: TGTGCCAGCAGCTTAGTTTCCGGGGAGACCTACAATGAGCAGTTCTTC; CDR3aa: CASSLVSGETYNEQFF
j_gene: TRBJ2-1; abundance: .; v_gene: TRBV28; d_gene: TRBD1; CDR3nt: TGTGCCAGCAGTCCCCGACAGGGGAACAATGAGCAGTTCTTC; CDR3aa: CASSPRQGNNEQFF
j_gene: TRBJ2-1; abundance: .; v_gene: TRBV6-4; d_gene: TRBD2; CDR3nt: TGTGCCAGCAGTGGGAGGACTAGCGGTACCTACAATGAGCAGTTCTTC; CDR3aa: CASSGRTSGTYNEQFF
j_gene: TRBJ1-5; abundance: once; v_gene: TRBV6-1; d_gene: .; CDR3nt: TGTGCCAGCAGTGAAGAAGGGGGGATATATGGCAATCAGCCCCAGCATTTT; CDR3aa: CASSEEGGIYGNQPQHF
j_gene: TRBJ1-6; abundance: .; v_gene: TRBV5-4; d_gene: .; CDR3nt: TGTGCCAGCAGCTTGGTACAGGGAGATAGTTCACCCCTCCACTTT; CDR3aa: CASSLVQGDSSPLHF
j_gene: TRBJ1-5; abundance: .; v_gene: TRBV23-1; d_gene: .; CDR3nt: TGCGCCAGCAGTCAATCGCGTATCTTACCAGAGGGACGGGTTTTAGGCAATCAGCCCCAGCATTTT; CDR3aa: CASSQSRILPEGRVLGNQPQHF
j_gene: TRBJ2-1; abundance: few; v_gene: TRBV4-2; d_gene: .; CDR3nt: TGTGCCAGCAGCAGAACTTCGCATGAGCAGTTCTTC; CDR3aa: CASSRTSHEQFF
j_gene: TRBJ2-7; abundance: .; v_gene: TRBV6-6; d_gene: TRBD1; CDR3nt: TGTGCCAGCACCCAGGGGGCTATGGGTCGCGAGCAGTACTTC; CDR3aa: CASTQGAMGREQYF
j_gene: TRBJ1-3; abundance: .; v_gene: TRBV7-2; d_gene: .; CDR3nt: TGTGCCAGCAGCTTAAGAGGAAACACCATATATTTT; CDR3aa: CASSLRGNTIYF
j_gene: TRBJ2-5; abundance: .; v_gene: TRBV6-1; d_gene: TRBD2; CDR3nt: TGTGCCAGCAGTGAGACTACCCTCGGGGGGGTCTACTTC; CDR3aa: CASSETTLGGVYF
j_gene: TRBJ2-7; abundance: .; v_gene: TRBV28; d_gene: .; CDR3nt: TGTGCCAGCAGAACCCAGGGCCGGGCCTACGAGCAGTACTTC; CDR3aa: CASRTQGRAYEQYF
j_gene: TRBJ1-2; abundance: .; v_gene: TRBV4-3; d_gene: TRBD1; CDR3nt: TGCGCCAGCAGCCAGCATACTGCCGGACAGGGAATGGAGGGCTACACCTTC; CDR3aa: CASSQHTAGQGMEGYTF
j_gene: TRBJ2-2; abundance: .; v_gene: TRBV29-1; d_gene: TRBD2; CDR3nt: TGCAGCGTTAGTGGACTAGCTGACACCGGGGAGCTGTTTTTT; CDR3aa: CSVSGLADTGELFF
j_gene: TRBJ2-7; abundance: .; v_gene: TRBV7-5; d_gene: .; CDR3nt: TGTGTCAGAAGCGGGGCCTTTATCTCCTACGAGCAGTACTTC; CDR3aa: CVRSGAFISYEQYF
j_gene: TRBJ1-3; abundance: few; v_gene: TRBV10-3; d_gene: TRBD1; CDR3nt: TGTGCCATCAGTGAGTCTTCGGACAGGGGGACGCACTCCTCTGGAAACACCATATATTTT; CDR3aa: CAISESSDRGTHSSGNTIYF
j_gene: TRBJ1-2; abundance: once; v_gene: TRBV4-1; d_gene: .; CDR3nt: TGCGCCAGCAGCCAAGTCCCTAGGCAGAATGGCTACACCTTC; CDR3aa: CASSQVPRQNGYTF
j_gene: TRBJ1-2; abundance: .; v_gene: TRBV27; d_gene: TRBD1; CDR3nt: TGTGCCAGCAGTCCCCAGGGGGCGGGTGGCTACACCTTC; CDR3aa: CASSPQGAGGYTF
j_gene: TRBJ2-1; abundance: .; v_gene: TRBV10-3; d_gene: .; CDR3nt: TGTGCCATCAGTGAGGCAGGGGTCGAGCAGTTCTTC; CDR3aa: CAISEAGVEQFF
j_gene: TRBJ2-6; abundance: .; v_gene: TRBV27; d_gene: .; CDR3nt: TGTGCCAGCAGGTTTCACGACTCTGGGGCCAACGTCCTGACTTTC; CDR3aa: CASRFHDSGANVLTF
j_gene: TRBJ1-2; abundance: .; v_gene: TRBV5-1; d_gene: .; CDR3nt: TGCGCCAGCAGCTTGCGCTCTGAAGGGGATGGCTACACCTTC; CDR3aa: CASSLRSEGDGYTF
j_gene: TRBJ2-3; abundance: .; v_gene: TRBV6-5; d_gene: .; CDR3nt: TGTGCCAGCAGTTTGGGACGGAGTACAGATACGCAGTATTTT; CDR3aa: CASSLGRSTDTQYF
j_gene: TRBJ2-5; abundance: .; v_gene: TRBV5-5; d_gene: .; CDR3nt: TGTGCCAGCAGCTTTCTTCCGGGGGCTTGGGAGACCCAGTACTTC; CDR3aa: CASSFLPGAWETQYF
j_gene: TRBJ2-1; abundance: .; v_gene: TRBV18; d_gene: .; CDR3nt: TGTGCCAGCTCACCACCGGTATCCTACAATGAGCAGTTCTTC; CDR3aa: CASSPPVSYNEQFF
j_gene: TRBJ1-1; abundance: few; v_gene: TRBV7-2; d_gene: TRBD1; CDR3nt: TGTGCCAGCAGCGCAGGGACAGGGACCTCCAAAATGAACACTGAAGCTTTCTTT; CDR3aa: CASSAGTGTSKMNTEAFF
j_gene: TRBJ1-2; abundance: .; v_gene: TRBV5-8; d_gene: .; CDR3nt: TGTGCCAGCAGCTTACCGCCGGGGCACTATGGCTACACCTTC; CDR3aa: CASSLPPGHYGYTF
j_gene: TRBJ2-1; abundance: .; v_gene: TRBV9; d_gene: TRBD2; CDR3nt: TGTGCCAGCAGCGCCCTAGCGGGGTCCTACAATGAGCAGTTCTTC; CDR3aa: CASSALAGSYNEQFF
j_gene: TRBJ2-1; abundance: .; v_gene: TRBV21-1; d_gene: .; CDR3nt: TGTGCCAGCAGCAATTACGGCAGTTACAATGAGCAGTTCTTC; CDR3aa: CASSNYGSYNEQFF
j_gene: TRBJ2-7; abundance: .; v_gene: TRBV9; d_gene: TRBD1; CDR3nt: TGTGCCAGCAGCGTAGAAGGGACAGGGGCGTACGAGCAGTACTTC; CDR3aa: CASSVEGTGAYEQYF
j_gene: TRBJ2-1; abundance: .; v_gene: TRBV6-1; d_gene: .; CDR3nt: TGTGCCAGCGGACAGAATTTTGAGCAGTTCTTC; CDR3aa: CASGQNFEQFF
j_gene: TRBJ2-1; abundance: .; v_gene: TRBV9; d_gene: TRBD2; CDR3nt: TGTGCCAGCAGCGATGCAGGTAGCGGGAACAATGAGCAGTTCTTC; CDR3aa: CASSDAGSGNNEQFF
j_gene: TRBJ2-7; abundance: once; v_gene: TRBV7-2; d_gene: TRBD1; CDR3nt: TGTGCCAGCAGCTTAGCGGGACAGGGAAACTACGAGCAGTACTTC; CDR3aa: CASSLAGQGNYEQYF
j_gene: TRBJ1-1; abundance: .; v_gene: TRBV4-3; d_gene: .; CDR3nt: TGCGCCAGCAGCCAAGATACTGGGGCTGGCACTGAAGCTTTCTTT; CDR3aa: CASSQDTGAGTEAFF
j_gene: TRBJ1-2; abundance: .; v_gene: TRBV14; d_gene: TRBD1; CDR3nt: TGTGCCAGCAGCCAGACAGGGAACTATGGCTACACCTTC; CDR3aa: CASSQTGNYGYTF
j_gene: TRBJ1-6; abundance: .; v_gene: TRBV10-3; d_gene: .; CDR3nt: TGTGCCATCAGTGAGTCAGGCGGAAATTCACCCCTCCACTTT; CDR3aa: CAISESGGNSPLHF
j_gene: TRBJ1-1; abundance: .; v_gene: TRBV6-1; d_gene: .; CDR3nt: TGTGCCAGCATTCGGGCGAGTCCTGGGACGGGAGCTTTCTTT; CDR3aa: CASIRASPGTGAFF
j_gene: TRBJ2-1; abundance: .; v_gene: TRBV10-1; d_gene: TRBD2; CDR3nt: TGCGCCAGCAGTGAGTCGGCGGGGGGCTTCTACAATGAGCAGTTCTTC; CDR3aa: CASSESAGGFYNEQFF
j_gene: TRBJ1-2; abundance: .; v_gene: TRBV7-9; d_gene: .; CDR3nt: TGTGCCAGCAGCTTGAGTGCGGGCGAGGGGGGCTACACCTTC; CDR3aa: CASSLSAGEGGYTF
j_gene: TRBJ1-2; abundance: .; v_gene: TRBV28; d_gene: .; CDR3nt: TGTGCCAGCAGTCTCGTTGAGACTACTAACTATGGCTACACCTTC; CDR3aa: CASSLVETTNYGYTF
j_gene: TRBJ2-7; abundance: .; v_gene: TRBV10-2; d_gene: .; CDR3nt: TGCGCCAGCAGTGGGACAGCTGTCTGGGAGCAGTACTTC; CDR3aa: CASSGTAVWEQYF
j_gene: TRBJ2-3; abundance: .; v_gene: TRBV6-7; d_gene: .; CDR3nt: TGTGCCAGCGGTGGCGGGCCGAGCACAGATACGCAGTATTTT; CDR3aa: CASGGGPSTDTQYF
j_gene: TRBJ1-2; abundance: .; v_gene: TRBV5-1; d_gene: .; CDR3nt: TGCGCCAGCAGCTTACTCCGGGGTGGATATGGCTACACCTTC; CDR3aa: CASSLLRGGYGYTF